This T cell receptor (beta chain) was retrieved from a study of memory CD4+ T cells and cytomegalovirus serostatus. Study-wide context: Donors were healthy Belgian adults, under ten CMV seropositive and fewer than 30 seronegative. Overall study results and limits: Of under 200 reported CMV TCRbeta sequences, under 70 were found in memory CD4+ repertoires. Suggested: most of the CMV-linked TCR signature lies in CD4+ memory cells.

For this clone: Its antigen is not known.

Per the original data handling: Out-of-frame sequences were removed, leaving around 2,000,000 distinct TCRbeta sequences. Measured with immunoSEQ multiplex PCR; TCRdb has only the in-frame clones, and not every one. The V and J calls and clone size were taken over from that table, and D and trimming were inferred from the DNA. The profile shows 46,000 or so clones, roughly 73% of them singletons. Single viable CD3+CD4+CD8-CD45RO+ cells were sorted as the memory CD4+ T cells. The CDR3 spans 15 residues. Looked up from germline, CDR1 is LNHNV and CDR2 is YYDKDF (reference sequence). Deletions cut 0 bases from V and 8 bases from J, with 15 bases between.

The rearrangement joins TRBV15 to TRBJ2-3, with D unresolved. The sequencing sample was made of memory CD4+ T cells from blood. The origin of this receptor is an adult in good health and CMV-seronegative. CDR3 sequence (DNA): TGTGCCACCAGCAGAGAGGGCTCGGGTGGCATTACGCAGTATTTT. Encoded protein: CATSREGSGGITQYF. The whole variable domain, filled in from reference TRBV15 and TRBJ2-3, reads DAMVIQNPRYQVTQFGKPVTLSCSQTLNHNVMYWYQQKSSQAPKLLFHYYDKDFNNEADTPDNFQSRRPNTSFCFLDIRSPGLGDTAMYLCATSREGSGGITQYFGPGTRLTVL.